The T cell receptor (beta chain) described here comes from a study of shared clonotypes between healthy human individuals. Clones were sequenced by immunoSEQ multiplex PCR, and TCRdb holds only the in-frame ones, with some missing. This table holds 2 million or so clones, just under 95% found once. The study's findings and limits: Several donors had roughly 5% of their naive CD4 clonotypes in common.

Positively selected for CCR7, the CD45RO-negative cells used as naive CD8 cells excluded terminally differentiated effector memory CD45RA+ cells. The donors were all Caucasian adults (living in Nashville, Tennessee). Germline V CDR1 and CDR2: DFQATT, SNEGSKA (reference sequence). This CDR3 contains 11 residues. The germline V and J ends were trimmed by 6 bases and 3 bases, with 9 bases remaining between them. This clone was seen only a few times. The antigen is not known. The sample contains more than one DNA sequence encoding this CDR3. The source of this sequence is a man aged 18 to 29 in good health. Sample: naive CD8+ T cells sorted from blood. V and J are TRBV20-1 and TRBJ2-7; a weak D match, TRBD1 (6 bases). In DNA, the CDR3 is TGCAGTGCGCCAGGGGACTACGAGCAGTACTTC. It yields the protein CSAPGDYEQYF.